Below, one T cell receptor beta chain is given with its context. There was relapse after autologous stem cell transplantation in every patient, and there was variation in brentuximab vedotin exposure. The sample originates from a study of PD-1 blockade in classical Hodgkin lymphoma. Assay used: immunoSEQ multiplex PCR; TCRdb lists only in-frame clones, some missing. The sample consists of about 11,000 clones, 60% to 80% of them appearing once. This CDR3 is built from 15 residues. V trimming: 0 bases; J trimming: 1 base; junction bases outside the gene matches: 1. Germline assignment: CDR1 SGHRS and CDR2 YFSETQ.

V gene TRBV5-1 combines with J gene TRBJ2-3; 8 nucleotides line up with TRBD1. This clonotype was sampled from a human donor with classical Hodgkin lymphoma. Sequences were derived from peripheral blood mononuclear cells (PBMCs), sampled before the second cycle of nivolumab. The CDR3 is CASSLGDRRTDTQYF. The CDR3 nucleotides are TGCGCCAGCAGCTTGGGGGACAGGCGCACAGATACGCAGTATTTT. Supplemented by reference TRBV5-1 and TRBJ2-3, the full variable domain reads KAGVTQTPRYLIKTRGQQVTLSCSPISGHRSVSWYQQTPGQGLQFLFEYFSETQRNKGNFPGRFSGRQFSNSRSEMNVSTLELGDSALYLCASSLGDRRTDTQYFGPGTRLTVL.